This T cell receptor beta chain emerged from a study of neurological immune-mediated disorders. This clonotype was seen at least ten times. Trimming took off 5 bases at V and 4 bases at J, with 14 bases between the two ends. Germline V gives CDR1 DFQATT, CDR2 SNEGSKA (reference sequence). The CDR3 is made up of 13 amino acids. TCRdb fed the 5' RACE reads into MiXCR, producing one record per CDR3 protein. This table holds just under 60,000 distinct CDR3 sequences, approximately 4% found once. The TCR sequence derives from a woman aged 25 to 45 with multiple sclerosis. The sequenced material came from PBMCs. V usage is TRBV20-1 and J usage is TRBJ2-5; D is perhaps TRBD1 (5 bases). CDR3 bases: TGCAGTGCTGCTAGGGGCCCCCGAGAGACCCAGTACTTC. Translating gives CSAARGPRETQYF.